This T cell receptor beta chain was documented in a study of shared clonotypes between healthy human individuals. Notes on the study in general: Generally, estimated richness proved larger in naive subsets than it did in memory subsets. In a handful of donors, around 5% of naive CD4 clonotypes appeared in common.

Trimming removed 4 bases from V and 2 bases from J, with 14 bases in between. Germline V gene sequence: CDR1 SNHLY, CDR2 FYNNEI. This CDR3 contains 16 residues. All donors qualified as healthy HIV-negative adults and had experienced no recent acute infections or vaccinations. The protocol was immunoSEQ multiplex PCR, while the TCRdb copy is restricted to in-frame clones and leaves out a portion. The table lists roughly 300,000 clones, about 70% of them singletons. Comment on this clone: What it binds is not known.

V and J are TRBV2 and TRBJ2-2, with D possibly matching TRBD2 (6 bases). This TCR derives from a young man in good health. The sequencing sample was made of memory CD4+ T cells sorted from blood. Stated subset: CD45RA-negative fraction. In DNA, the CDR3 is TGTGCCAGCAGTGTAACGGGCGGGATAAACACCGGGGAGCTGTTTTTT. The encoded protein is CASSVTGGINTGELFF.